Described below is a single T cell receptor beta chain sequence and its context. No antigen is known for it. Per the germline V gene, CDR1 is SQVTM and CDR2 is ANQGSEA. Trimming removed 4 bases from V and 2 bases from J, with 14 bases in between. CDR3 length: 14 residues. The data belong to a study of T cell responses to AZD1222 COVID-19 vaccine. Study-wide results and limits: Spike-specific TCR breadth and depth were elevated following two AZD1222 doses. Close to half of spike-specific TCRs reportedly recognize unmutated variant regions. CD4 TCRs linked to vaccination spanned spike, dominating at 160-218 and 743-854.

Using immunoSEQ multiplex PCR, the repertoire was profiled, and TCRdb retains in-frame clones only, with some absent. The sample records more than 110,000 clones, roughly 92% being singletons. Specimen: peripheral blood, collected on day 0 of AZD1222 vaccination. The chain couples TRBV29-1 to TRBJ1-1; D may be TRBD1 (5 bases). This sequence was found in an adult in good health. The CDR3 here is CSVVPRAANTEAFF. Written as DNA, the CDR3 is TGCAGCGTTGTCCCCAGGGCCGCCAACACTGAAGCTTTCTTT.